One sample yielded the 21 T cell receptor beta chains listed below, sequenced in a study of T cells in Graves' hyperthyroidism and ophthalmopathy. RNA transcripts provided the source from which TCR beta CDR3 regions were amplified. With the HTBI primer set, the TCR CDR3 went through a first round of RT-PCR. TCRdb reprocessed the multiplex PCR reads via MiXCR and lists one record per CDR3 protein. This sample carries some 690,000 distinct CDR3 sequences, around a sixth of them seen once, and the ten largest clones take around 15%. Sequenced material: blood. The receptors originated from a man aged 50 or older with Graves' hyperthyroidism.

This clonotype has just a few counts. The chain couples TRBV7-2 to TRBJ2-7; weak D call: TRBD2 (5 bases). V lost 4 bases and J 0 bases, leaving 19 bases between the germline ends. CDR1 and CDR2 from the germline V gene are SGHTA and FQGNSA. CDR3 length: 17 amino acids. CDR3: CASSSNPPRAYSYEQYF. The CDR3 DNA sequence: TGTGCCAGCAGCTCCAACCCCCCGAGGGCCTACTCCTACGAGCAGTACTTC. Full variable domain (remainder filled in from reference TRBV7-2 and TRBJ2-7): GAGVSQSPSNKVTEKGKDVELRCDPISGHTALYWYRQSLGQGLEFLIYFQGNSAPDKSGLPSDRFSAERTGGSVSTLTIQRTQQEDSAVYLCASSSNPPRAYSYEQYFGPGTRLTVT.

This clonotype was detected only a few times. This rearrangement joins TRBV7-2 to TRBJ2-5; perhaps TRBD1 as D (5 bases). The CDR3 consists of 15 residues. From germline, CDR1 is SGHTA and CDR2 FQGNSA. Trimming cost V 1 base and J 4 bases, with 13 bases left between them. CDR3 in amino acids: CASSLDGADSETQYF. In DNA form, the CDR3 reads TGTGCCAGCAGCTTAGATGGGGCAGATTCAGAGACCCAGTACTTC.

The sample holds a few counts of this clonotype. The genes are TRBV5-1 and TRBJ1-2; D gene uncertain. Looked up from germline, CDR1 is SGHRS and CDR2 is YFSETQ. This CDR3 is 16 amino acids long. Trimming removed 4 bases at V and 6 bases at J, with 22 bases between. For the CDR3, the DNA is TGCGCCAGCAGCCGGCAATACCGGCCCCTCGGGAATGGCTACACCTTC. The encoded protein is CASSRQYRPLGNGYTF.

This chain connects TRBV19 to TRBJ2-1; D not certain. Trimming removed 1 base from V and 10 bases from J, with 11 bases in between. CDR3 size: 13 residues. CDR1 is LNHDA, CDR2 SQIVND, per germline (reference sequence). The CDR3 coding sequence is TGTGCCAGTAGTATAGGTCCCGGGTTGGAGCAGTTCTTC. Protein: CASSIGPGLEQFF. Drawing the rest from reference TRBV19 and TRBJ2-1, the complete variable domain is DGGITQSPKYLFRKEGQNVTLSCEQNLNHDAMYWYRQDPGQGLRLIYYSQIVNDFQKGDIAEGYSVSREKKESFPLTVTSAQKNPTAFYLCASSIGPGLEQFFGPGTRLTVL.

This clonotype showed up many times. The chain joins TRBV11-2 to TRBJ2-3, with D perhaps assigned TRBD1 or TRBD2 (5 bases each). The CDR3 contains 14 residues. Trimming left V 4 bases short and J 4 bases short, with 12 bases between. From germline, CDR1 is SGHAT and CDR2 FQNNGV. CDR3 loop: CASSSRDPSDTQYF. The CDR3 nucleotides are TGTGCCAGCAGCTCCCGGGACCCATCAGATACGCAGTATTTT.

V gene TRBV28 combines with J gene TRBJ2-7, with TRBD2 identical over 9 bases. Germline CDR1 and CDR2: MDHEN and SYDVKM. The V segment lost 6 bases and the J segment 3 bases; nucleotides outside the gene matches: 6. This CDR3 has 14 amino acids. CDR3 sequence reads: CASRGRGGDYEQYF. CDR3 coding DNA: TGTGCCAGCAGGGGGCGGGGGGGGGACTACGAGCAGTACTTC.

This clonotype was observed many times. The chain links TRBV11-2 to TRBJ1-1; no clear D gene. Trimming cost V 3 bases and J 4 bases, with 6 bases left between them. Germline values: CDR1 SGHAT, CDR2 FQNNGV. This CDR3 comprises 12 residues. CDR3 region: CASSLTSTEAFF. The DNA of the CDR3 is TGTGCCAGCAGCTTGACCAGCACTGAAGCTTTCTTT.

This clonotype was seen many times. The chain uses TRBV29-1 and TRBJ2-2; D might be TRBD1 (6 bases). Trimming took 5 bases from V and 0 from J, leaving 10 bases between them. The germline V gene has CDR1 SQVTM and CDR2 ANQGSEA. This CDR3 is built from 14 residues. The chain's CDR3 is CSVKQGANTGELFF. The CDR3 DNA sequence: TGCAGCGTTAAACAGGGCGCGAACACCGGGGAGCTGTTTTTT.

This clonotype appeared many times. The V gene is TRBV30, the J gene TRBJ1-4; D unclear. Germline V gives CDR1 GTSNPN, CDR2 SVGIG (reference sequence). The CDR3 spans 14 residues. V shed 1 base and J shed 0 bases, with 6 bases lying between them. The CDR3 DNA reads TGTGCCTGGAGTGATACACCAACTAATGAAAAACTGTTTTTT. Protein product: CAWSDTPTNEKLFF.

This clonotype was picked up many times. The V gene is TRBV2, the J gene TRBJ1-4; 8 bases map to TRBD1. The CDR3 has 15 residues. Germline V gene lookup returns CDR1 SNHLY and CDR2 FYNNEI. V was pared by 7 bases and J by 5 bases, with 9 bases of the junction left unmatched. CDR3 nucleotide sequence: TGTGCCAGCAAAGTGTACGGACAGGGAAATGAAAAACTGTTTTTT. Its protein product is CASKVYGQGNEKLFF.

The chain employs TRBV29-1 and TRBJ2-6; a possible D gene is TRBD2 (5 bases). This CDR3 is built from 14 residues. The germline gives CDR1 SQVTM, CDR2 ANQGSEA. V shed 4 bases and J shed 0 bases, with 7 bases lying between them. The CDR3 loop reads CSVVGNSGANVLTF. CDR3 coding DNA: TGCAGCGTTGTCGGGAACTCTGGGGCCAACGTCCTGACTTTC.

This clonotype was seen a handful of times. The gene calls are TRBV20-1 and TRBJ1-2, with D possibly matching TRBD1 (5 bases). V was shortened by 3 bases and J by 6 bases, with 11 bases between the two germline ends. The CDR3 contains 12 residues. The germline V gene has CDR1 DFQATT and CDR2 SNEGSKA (reference sequence). The CDR3 region is CSASGRVNGYTF. The CDR3 nucleotides read TGCAGTGCTAGCGGCAGGGTTAATGGCTACACCTTC.

The chain carries TRBV11-2 and TRBJ2-1, with 12 nucleotides matching TRBD2. This CDR3 has 18 residues. V shed 1 base, J shed 5 bases, and the junction held 9 bases outside the gene matches. Germline V lookup: CDR1 SGHAT, CDR2 FQNNGV. CDR3 DNA: TGTGCCAGCAGCTTAGGGCCCCTAGCGGGAGGGCCCCACAATGAGCAGTTCTTC. Amino acid sequence: CASSLGPLAGGPHNEQFF.

This clonotype was detected many times. This chain links TRBV6-1 with TRBJ2-7; D unresolved. The CDR3 loop spans 15 amino acids. Trimming stripped 6 bases from V and 0 bases from J, with 15 bases between. The V gene's germline CDR1 is MNHNS and CDR2 SASEGT. The CDR3 DNA sequence: TGTGCCAGCAGCCCCGTAGCTAGGCCCTCCTACGAGCAGTACTTC. It is translated as CASSPVARPSYEQYF.

The V call is TRBV7-2, the J call TRBJ2-5; weak D call: TRBD2 (5 bases). The CDR3 contains 16 residues. The germline V gene has CDR1 SGHTA and CDR2 FQGNSA. V lost 2 bases and J 4 bases, leaving 17 bases between the germline ends. The CDR3 is CASSLRRTGTGETQYF. DNA for the CDR3: TGTGCCAGCAGCTTAAGGAGGACGGGCACTGGAGAGACCCAGTACTTC.

This clonotype was observed many times. J is TRBJ1-5 and V is TRBV12-3 or TRBV12-4; 9 positions agree with TRBD1. CDR3 length: 18 residues. V trimming: 3 bases; J trimming: 3 bases; junction bases outside the gene matches: 12. CDR3 sequence reads: CASSLVGRTGVVNQPQHF. CDR3 DNA sequence: TGTGCCAGCAGTTTGGTGGGTCGGACAGGGGTCGTCAATCAGCCCCAGCATTTT.

J is TRBJ2-1 and V is TRBV19, with 8 positions matching TRBD2. CDR3 length: 15 residues. Germline V lookup: CDR1 LNHDA, CDR2 SQIVND (reference sequence). With 3 bases clipped from V and 7 bases from J, the junction kept 8 bases outside the gene matches. The CDR3 nucleotides read TGTGCCAGTAGTATTCGGGAGGGCCTCGGGAATGAGCAGTTCTTC. Its protein is CASSIREGLGNEQFF.

In this sample, this clonotype turned up many times. This rearrangement joins TRBV12-3 or TRBV12-4 to TRBJ2-6; TRBD2 agrees at 10 bases. The V and J ends lost 6 bases and 2 bases, in that order; junction bases with no gene match: 7. The length of the CDR3 is 17 residues. DNA for the CDR3: TGTGCCAGCAGCCACGGACTAGCGGAGACTGGGGCCAACGTCCTGACTTTC. Protein: CASSHGLAETGANVLTF.

Ten or more counts support this clonotype. This chain joins TRBV27 and TRBJ2-1; no clear D gene. CDR1 and CDR2 (germline): MNHEY, SMNVEV (reference sequence). Between the trimmed V and J ends, which lost 5 bases and 0 bases, there was a span of 11 bases. The CDR3 is made up of 15 amino acids. CDR3 nucleotide sequence: TGTGCCAGCAGTCCCCGCGGACGCTCCTACAATGAGCAGTTCTTC. Translating it yields CASSPRGRSYNEQFF.

This chain joins TRBV24-1 and TRBJ2-5, with 8 bases aligning to TRBD1. V lost 1 base, J lost 4 bases, and 10 bases stayed unmatched. This CDR3 spans 17 amino acids. CDR1 and CDR2 from the germline V gene are KGHDR and SFDVKD. CDR3 residues: CATSDLTGQGAGETQYF. The CDR3 DNA sequence: TGTGCCACCAGTGATTTAACTGGGCAGGGGGCGGGAGAGACCCAGTACTTC.

The rearrangement uses TRBV11-2 and TRBJ2-3, with D possibly called TRBD1 or TRBD2 (5 bases each). Trimming removed 1 base at V and 0 bases at J, with 20 bases between. The length of the CDR3 is 19 residues. The germline V gene encodes CDR1 SGHAT and CDR2 FQNNGV. DNA of the CDR3: TGTGCCAGCAGCTTAGCGGTCTTGTTGGGGGATCCTAGCACAGATACGCAGTATTTT. It specifies CASSLAVLLGDPSTDTQYF.